This paragraph reports one TCR beta chain. This record comes from a study of cytomegalovirus exposure and HLA in healthy donors. About the study: Around 80 million unique TCR sequences came from HLA-typed donors in an early release.

The CDR3 consists of 16 residues. With 1 base removed from V and 1 base from J, the gap between germline ends came to 14 bases. The germline V gene encodes CDR1 SEHNR and CDR2 FQNEAQ (reference sequence). Amplification used 60 Vbeta primers and 13 Jbeta primers. Sequencing used immunoSEQ multiplex PCR; TCRdb keeps in-frame clones, though not all of them. The sample consists of 250,000 to 350,000 clones, 80% of them appearing once. Sequenced: PBMCs. The sequence derives from a girl aged 2-10 years in good health and CMV-seronegative. The rearrangement joins TRBV7-9 to TRBJ2-7, with D possibly being TRBD1 (5 bases). CDR3 DNA: TGTGCCAGCAGCTTAGTTGGGCAGGGCCAATCCTACGAGCAGTACTTC. Protein: CASSLVGQGQSYEQYF. The complete variable domain, with remaining parts taken from reference TRBV7-9 and TRBJ2-7, reads DTGVSQNPRHKITKRGQNVTFRCDPISEHNRLYWYRQTLGQGPEFLTYFQNEAQLEKSRLLSDRFSAERPKGSFSTLEIQRTEQGDSAMYLCASSLVGQGQSYEQYFGPGTRLTVT.